The TCR beta chain under discussion was sequenced for a study of PD-1 blockade in classical Hodgkin lymphoma. The CDR3 is 16 amino acids. The ends were cut back, 0 bases at V and 3 bases at J, with 12 bases in the middle. Germline CDR1 reads MNHEY; CDR2 reads SVGAGI. Repertoires were generated with immunoSEQ multiplex PCR, while TCRdb's copy carries only in-frame clones and drops some. The repertoire holds tens of thousands of clones, 75% to 95% seen once, with 10% in the top ten. As to time point: cycle 4 day 1 (C4D1), after 6 weeks of nivolumab. Every single patient, without exception, relapsed after autologous stem cell transplantation, and brentuximab vedotin exposure varied.

The clonotype originates from a human donor with classical Hodgkin lymphoma. The sample consisted of peripheral blood mononuclear cells (PBMCs), taken before the fourth cycle of nivolumab. V is TRBV6-5 and J is TRBJ2-1, with D perhaps matching TRBD2 (5 bases). CDR3 bases: TGTGCCAGCAGTTACTCTGTACACCGGGGCTACAATGAGCAGTTCTTC. As protein: CASSYSVHRGYNEQFF.